The clone carrying this TCR beta chain was found many times. Time point in this sample: newly diagnosed GD, antithyroid drugs for less than 3 months. With RNA extracted from PBMCs as input, the TCR library was made. These data are taken from a study of regulatory T cells in long-lasting Graves disease. V lost 5 bases and J lost 4, with 12 bases in between. The CDR3 has 14 amino acids. In germline, CDR1 is SGHNT, CDR2 YENEEA. Combining iRepertoire HTBI primers with Arm-PCR of CDR3 regions, the authors built TCR beta libraries. TCRdb used MiXCR to reprocess the multiplex PCR reads, holding one entry per CDR3 protein. The data hold about half a million distinct CDR3 sequences, with approximately 12% observed a single time. These data were likewise used in another study, on T cells in Graves' hyperthyroidism and ophthalmopathy. That publication notes: Researchers ran a first-round RT-PCR on the TCR CDR3 using the HTBI primer set.

This TCR was recovered from a woman under 40 with Graves disease. Material: peripheral blood mononuclear cells (PBMCs), obtained at new diagnosis, from a patient treated with antithyroid drugs. The V call is TRBV11-3, the J call TRBJ1-3, with D maybe TRBD1 (5 bases). The DNA for the CDR3 is TGTGCCAGCAGCCCTCGGGACGCCGGAAACACCATATATTTT. Protein sequence: CASSPRDAGNTIYF.